This entry features one T cell receptor beta chain sequence. Study processing details: Cell counts per sample came from amplifying reference gene primers. Assay used: immunoSEQ multiplex PCR; TCRdb lists only in-frame clones, some missing. V and J calls and clone size follow that table, whereas D and trimming were derived from the DNA. The table shows 1,500 to 2,000 clones, with about two thirds occurring only once. CDR1 and CDR2 (germline): MGHRA, YSYEKL. This CDR3 has 12 amino acids. Trimming removed 0 bases from V and 11 bases from J, with 5 bases in between. This entry comes from a study of blood T cell repertoires in COVID-19. Study overall: Samples came from the United States, Italy and Spain, spanning acute and convalescent COVID-19. PBMCs, B-cell-depleted T cells, or T cells were the source of the cDNA or gDNA that made up the material.

The rearrangement uses TRBV4-1 and TRBJ1-6; D is unresolved. The specimen was peripheral blood. The clonotype originates from a man in his sixties or seventies with active COVID-19. CDR3 coding DNA: TGCGCCAGCAGCCAAGATTGGCCACCCCTCCACTTT. Its protein is CASSQDWPPLHF.